This T cell receptor beta chain appears in the sequencing data of a study of blood T cells in healthy people across ages. General observations from the study: Fewer expanded clones and more diversity marked long-lived versus aged donors. Reliance upon unsorted PBMCs precluded definitive naive versus antigen-experienced comparison. The study regarded diversity estimates from one million T cells as underestimates.

The authors ran a second PCR of about 7 to 11 cycles using a sample-barcoded 5' primer and a J-beta primer mix. TCRdb called the 5' RACE reads again in MiXCR, with one record for every CDR3 protein. Seen here are about 1.1 million distinct CDR3 sequences, 35% to 40% observed once, and the top ten hold 10% to 15%. Concerning this clonotype: Its matching antigen is unknown.

The CDR3 has 13 residues. Trimming removed 5 bases at V and 4 bases at J, with 11 bases between. CDR1 is SGHTA and CDR2 is FQGTGA in the germline V gene. The extraction recovered at least 5.5 micrograms of total RNA per sample. This receptor was taken from a man in his late teens or twenties in good health. Sequenced: blood. This chain joins TRBV7-3 and TRBJ1-2; unclear D gene. The CDR3 sequence: CASSDDMGYGYTF. As DNA, the CDR3 is TGTGCCAGCAGCGATGACATGGGCTATGGCTACACCTTC.